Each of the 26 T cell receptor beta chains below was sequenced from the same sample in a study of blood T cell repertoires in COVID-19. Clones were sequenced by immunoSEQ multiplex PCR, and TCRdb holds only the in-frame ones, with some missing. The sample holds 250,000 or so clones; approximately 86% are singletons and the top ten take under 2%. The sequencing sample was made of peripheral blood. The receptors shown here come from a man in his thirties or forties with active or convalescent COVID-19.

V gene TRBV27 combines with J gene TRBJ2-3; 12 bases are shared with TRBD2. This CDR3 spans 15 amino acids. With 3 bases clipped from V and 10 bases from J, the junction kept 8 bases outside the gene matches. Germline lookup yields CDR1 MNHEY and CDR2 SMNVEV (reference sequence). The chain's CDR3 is CASSFLAGGSPPQYF. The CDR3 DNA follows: TGTGCCAGCAGTTTCCTAGCGGGGGGGTCGCCTCCGCAGTATTTT.

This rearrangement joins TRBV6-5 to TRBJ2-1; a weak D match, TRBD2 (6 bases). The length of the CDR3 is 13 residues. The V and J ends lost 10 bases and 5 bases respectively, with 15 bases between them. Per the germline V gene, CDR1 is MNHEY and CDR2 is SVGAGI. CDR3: CAIHSGVDNEQFF. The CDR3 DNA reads TGTGCCATCCATAGCGGAGTAGACAATGAGCAGTTCTTC.

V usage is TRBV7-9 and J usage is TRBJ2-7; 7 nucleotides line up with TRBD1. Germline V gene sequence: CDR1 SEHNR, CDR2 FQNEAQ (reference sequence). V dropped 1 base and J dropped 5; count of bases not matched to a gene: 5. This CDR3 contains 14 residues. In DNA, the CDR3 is TGTGCCAGCAGCTTAGGACAGGGCCGGAACGAGCAGTACTTC. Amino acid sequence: CASSLGQGRNEQYF.

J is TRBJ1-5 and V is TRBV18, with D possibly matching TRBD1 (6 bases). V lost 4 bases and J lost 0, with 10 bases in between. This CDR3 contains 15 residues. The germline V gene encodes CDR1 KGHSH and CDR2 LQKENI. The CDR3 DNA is TGTGCCAGCTCACGAGGGGGGGATAGCAATCAGCCCCAGCATTTT. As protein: CASSRGGDSNQPQHF.

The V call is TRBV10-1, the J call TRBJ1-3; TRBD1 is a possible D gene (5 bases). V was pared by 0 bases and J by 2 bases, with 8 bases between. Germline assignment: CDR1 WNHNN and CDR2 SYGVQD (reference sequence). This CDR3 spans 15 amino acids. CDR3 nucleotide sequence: TGCGCCAGCAGTGAGTCGAGCAGGGCTGGAAACACCATATATTTT. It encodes CASSESSRAGNTIYF.

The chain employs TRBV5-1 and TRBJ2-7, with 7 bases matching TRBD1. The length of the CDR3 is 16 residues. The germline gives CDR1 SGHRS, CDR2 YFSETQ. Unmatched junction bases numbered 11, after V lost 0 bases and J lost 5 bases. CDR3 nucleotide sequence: TGCGCCAGCAGCTTGGCCAGGGGACAGCAATTGGACGAGCAGTACTTC. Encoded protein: CASSLARGQQLDEQYF.

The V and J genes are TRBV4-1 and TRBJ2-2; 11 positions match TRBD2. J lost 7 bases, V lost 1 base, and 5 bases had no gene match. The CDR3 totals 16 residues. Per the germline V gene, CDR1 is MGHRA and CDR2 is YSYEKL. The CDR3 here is CASSQGIAGGIGELFF. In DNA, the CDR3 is TGCGCCAGCAGCCAAGGCATAGCGGGGGGGATCGGGGAGCTGTTTTTT.

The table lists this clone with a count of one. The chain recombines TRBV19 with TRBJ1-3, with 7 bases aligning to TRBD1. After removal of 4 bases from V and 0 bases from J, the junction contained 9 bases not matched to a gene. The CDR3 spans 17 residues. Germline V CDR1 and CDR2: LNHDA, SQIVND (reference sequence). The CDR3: CASSTDRDLSSGNTIYF. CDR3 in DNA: TGTGCCAGTAGTACCGACAGGGATCTAAGCTCTGGAAACACCATATATTTT.

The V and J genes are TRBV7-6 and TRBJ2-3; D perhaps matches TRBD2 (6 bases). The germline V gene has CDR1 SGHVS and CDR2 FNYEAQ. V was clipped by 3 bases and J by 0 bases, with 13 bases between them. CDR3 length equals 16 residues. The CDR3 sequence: CASSLGGSSSTDTQYF. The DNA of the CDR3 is TGTGCCAGCAGCTTGGGAGGCTCCTCTAGCACAGATACGCAGTATTTT.

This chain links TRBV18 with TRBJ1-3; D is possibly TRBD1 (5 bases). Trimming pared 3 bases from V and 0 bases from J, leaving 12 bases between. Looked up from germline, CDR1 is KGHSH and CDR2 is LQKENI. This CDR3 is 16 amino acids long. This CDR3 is CASSPAGGPSGNTIYF. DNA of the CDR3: TGTGCCAGCTCACCGGCCGGGGGTCCCTCTGGAAACACCATATATTTT.

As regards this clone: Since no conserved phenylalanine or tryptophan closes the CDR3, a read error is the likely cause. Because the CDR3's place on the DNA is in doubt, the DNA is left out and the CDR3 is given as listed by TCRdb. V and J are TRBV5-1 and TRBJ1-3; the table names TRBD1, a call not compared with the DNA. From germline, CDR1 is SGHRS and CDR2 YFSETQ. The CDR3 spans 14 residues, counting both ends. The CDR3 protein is CASSLPDRGNSGLV.

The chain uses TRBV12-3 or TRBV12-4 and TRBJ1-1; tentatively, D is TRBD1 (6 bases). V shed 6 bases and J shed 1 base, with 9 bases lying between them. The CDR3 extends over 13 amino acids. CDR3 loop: CASSRQENTEAFF. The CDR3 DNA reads TGTGCCAGCAGCAGACAGGAGAACACTGAAGCTTTCTTT.

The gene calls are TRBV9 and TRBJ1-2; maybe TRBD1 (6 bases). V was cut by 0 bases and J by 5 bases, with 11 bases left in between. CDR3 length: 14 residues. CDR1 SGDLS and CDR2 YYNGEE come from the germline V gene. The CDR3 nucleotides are TGTGCCAGCAGCGTAGAGGACAGCCCGTATGGCTACACCTTC. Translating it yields CASSVEDSPYGYTF.

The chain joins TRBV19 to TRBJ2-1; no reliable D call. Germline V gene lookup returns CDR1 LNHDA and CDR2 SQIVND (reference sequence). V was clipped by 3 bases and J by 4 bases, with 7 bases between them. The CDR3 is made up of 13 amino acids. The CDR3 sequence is CASSIDKYNEQFF. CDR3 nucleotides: TGTGCCAGTAGTATTGACAAATACAATGAGCAGTTCTTC.

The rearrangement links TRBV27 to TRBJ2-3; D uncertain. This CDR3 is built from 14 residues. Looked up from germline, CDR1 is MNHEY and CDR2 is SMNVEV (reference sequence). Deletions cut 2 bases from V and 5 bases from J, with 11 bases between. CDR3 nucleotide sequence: TGTGCCAGCAGTTTAACGGGTAGCTTAGATACGCAGTATTTT. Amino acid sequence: CASSLTGSLDTQYF.

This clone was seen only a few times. The chain's CDR3 is CASSQWTGTSSYEQYF. The CDR3 DNA reads as TGTGCCAGCAGCCAATGGACAGGGACAAGCTCCTACGAGCAGTACTTC. The chain couples TRBV14 to TRBJ2-7; 8 bases match TRBD1. CDR3 size: 16 residues. V trimming: 2 bases; J trimming: 0 bases; junction bases outside the gene matches: 6. Germline lookup yields CDR1 SGHDN and CDR2 FVKESK.

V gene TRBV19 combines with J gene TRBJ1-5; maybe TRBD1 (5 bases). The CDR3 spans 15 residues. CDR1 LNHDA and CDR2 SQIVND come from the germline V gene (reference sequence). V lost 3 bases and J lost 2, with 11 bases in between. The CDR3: CASSIGRAGNQPQHF. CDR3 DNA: TGTGCCAGTAGTATTGGCAGGGCAGGCAATCAGCCCCAGCATTTT.

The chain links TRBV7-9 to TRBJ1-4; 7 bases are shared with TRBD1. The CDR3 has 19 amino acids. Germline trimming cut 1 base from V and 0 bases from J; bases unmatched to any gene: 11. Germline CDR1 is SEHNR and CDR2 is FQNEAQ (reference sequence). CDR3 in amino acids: CASSLGRDRVQATNEKLFF. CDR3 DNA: TGTGCCAGCAGCTTAGGGCGGGACAGAGTACAAGCAACTAATGAAAAACTGTTTTTT.

The CDR3 here is CASSLGTSGGETQYF. The CDR3 nucleotides read TGCGCCAGCAGCTTGGGGACTAGCGGGGGAGAGACCCAGTACTTC. This chain joins TRBV5-1 and TRBJ2-5, with 13 bases identical to TRBD2. V dropped 0 bases and J dropped 4; count of bases not matched to a gene: 0. CDR1 and CDR2 (germline): SGHRS, YFSETQ. This CDR3 spans 15 amino acids.

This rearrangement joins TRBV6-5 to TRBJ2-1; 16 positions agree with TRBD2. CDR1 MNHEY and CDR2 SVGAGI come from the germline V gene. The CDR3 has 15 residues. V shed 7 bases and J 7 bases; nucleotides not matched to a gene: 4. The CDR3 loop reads CASTGLAGGFNEQFF. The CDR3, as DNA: TGTGCCAGCACGGGACTAGCGGGGGGGTTTAATGAGCAGTTCTTC.

The CDR3 is CASNRGMATEAFF. The DNA for the CDR3 is TGTGCCAGCAACAGGGGAATGGCCACTGAAGCTTTCTTT. The chain carries TRBV3-1 (or the pseudogene TRBV3-2) and TRBJ1-1; 7 bases agree with TRBD1. Trimming took 7 bases from V and 4 from J; bases not matched to a gene: 6. Germline V gives CDR1 LGHDT, CDR2 YNNKEL (reference sequence). The CDR3 runs 13 residues.

This chain's CDR3 is CASSSDRAEYQPQHF. CDR3 nucleotides: TGTGCCAGTAGTTCGGACAGGGCAGAGTATCAGCCCCAGCATTTT. The chain joins TRBV19 to TRBJ1-5, with 8 bases identical to TRBD1. Germline CDR1 LNHDA, CDR2 SQIVND (reference sequence). The trim removed 5 bases at V and 5 bases at J, leaving 8 bases unmatched. The CDR3 length is 15 residues.

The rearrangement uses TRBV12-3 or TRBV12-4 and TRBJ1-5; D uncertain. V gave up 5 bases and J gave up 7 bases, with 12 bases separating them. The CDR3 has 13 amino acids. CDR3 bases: TGTGCCAGCAGTAATGGGTTGCGGCAGCCCCAGCATTTT. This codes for CASSNGLRQPQHF.

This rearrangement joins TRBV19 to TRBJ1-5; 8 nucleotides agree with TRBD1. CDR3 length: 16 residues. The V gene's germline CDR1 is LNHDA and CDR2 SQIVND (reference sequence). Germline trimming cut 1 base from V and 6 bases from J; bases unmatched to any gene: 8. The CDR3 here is CASSIAAGGGGQPQHF. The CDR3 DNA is TGTGCCAGTAGTATAGCCGCAGGGGGCGGGGGTCAGCCCCAGCATTTT.

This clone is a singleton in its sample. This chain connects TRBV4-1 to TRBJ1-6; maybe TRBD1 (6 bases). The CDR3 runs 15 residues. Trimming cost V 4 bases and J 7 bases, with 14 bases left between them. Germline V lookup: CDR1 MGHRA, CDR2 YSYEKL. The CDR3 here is CASSPPFRGNSPLHF. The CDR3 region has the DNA TGCGCCAGCAGCCCCCCTTTCAGGGGAAATTCACCCCTCCACTTT.

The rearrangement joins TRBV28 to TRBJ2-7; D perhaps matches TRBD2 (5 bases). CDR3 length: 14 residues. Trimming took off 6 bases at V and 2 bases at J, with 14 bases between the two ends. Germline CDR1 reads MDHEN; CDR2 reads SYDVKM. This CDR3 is CASSFPGRTYEQYF. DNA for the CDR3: TGTGCCAGCAGCTTCCCGGGAAGAACCTACGAGCAGTACTTC.